A single T cell receptor beta chain is shown here with its context. Its antigen is unknown. The TCR cDNA carried a universal primer site and UMIs from 5'RACE template switching. TCRdb used MiXCR to reprocess the 5' RACE reads, holding one entry per CDR3 protein. This sample has about 500,000 distinct CDR3 sequences; around a sixth occur once, and the top ten carry 17%. The sample originates from a study of T cells after yellow fever vaccination. As for the study in general: Low-cell-number fractions were prepared with SMART-Seq v4 Ultra Low Input. General study findings and limits: Highly abundant clonotypes carried over from the bulk population could end up in FACS-sorted repertoires as contaminants. Post-booster reappearance was seen for most primary-vaccination clones (96% CD4, 80% to 90% CD8).

The clonotype comes from a man younger than 35 who received the YFV17D yellow fever vaccine. Sequenced material: PBMCs, taken about 5 days after the first yellow fever vaccination.

The CDR3 reads CASSLFASVASTDTQYF. In DNA form, the CDR3 reads TGTGCCAGCAGCTTATTTGCTTCAGTGGCCTCCACAGATACGCAGTATTTT. The chain is built from TRBV7-2 and TRBJ2-3; D gene ambiguous. Germline V CDR1 and CDR2: SGHTA, FQGNSA. Trimming shortened V by 2 bases and J by 2 bases, and 17 bases separated the two germline ends. The CDR3 has 17 residues.